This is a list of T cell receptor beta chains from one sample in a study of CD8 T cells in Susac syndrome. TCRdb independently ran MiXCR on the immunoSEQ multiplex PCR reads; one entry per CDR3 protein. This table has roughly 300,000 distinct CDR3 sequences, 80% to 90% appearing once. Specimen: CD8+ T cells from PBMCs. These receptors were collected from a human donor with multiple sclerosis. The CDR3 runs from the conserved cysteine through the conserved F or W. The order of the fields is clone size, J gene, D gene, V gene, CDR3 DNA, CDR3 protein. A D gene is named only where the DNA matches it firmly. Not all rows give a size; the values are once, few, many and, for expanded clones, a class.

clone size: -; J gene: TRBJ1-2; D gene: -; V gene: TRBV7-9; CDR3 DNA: TGTGCCAGCAGCAAAAACAGGGAAAATGGCTACACCTTC; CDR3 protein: CASSKNRENGYTF
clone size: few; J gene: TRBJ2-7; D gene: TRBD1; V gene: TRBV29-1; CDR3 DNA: TGCAGCGTTGAGGGGTGGGGACAGCGGTACGAGCAGTACTTC; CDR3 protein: CSVEGWGQRYEQYF
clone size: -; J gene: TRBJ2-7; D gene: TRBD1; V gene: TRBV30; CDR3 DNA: TGTGCCTGGAATACCGGGACAGGTTTCTACGAGCAGTACTTC; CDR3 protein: CAWNTGTGFYEQYF
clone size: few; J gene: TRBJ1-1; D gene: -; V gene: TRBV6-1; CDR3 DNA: TGTGCCAGCAGCCCGGGACGGCGGACTGAAGCTTTCTTT; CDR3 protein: CASSPGRRTEAFF
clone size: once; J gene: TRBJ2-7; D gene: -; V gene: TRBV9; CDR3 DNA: TGTGCCAGCTTCTCCCCTGGTGGAGCGGGCGCCTACGAGCAGTACTTC; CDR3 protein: CASFSPGGAGAYEQYF
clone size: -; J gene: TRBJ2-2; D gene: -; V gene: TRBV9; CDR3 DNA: TGTGCCAGCAGCATTGGGCAGGGACACGGGGAGCTGTTTTTT; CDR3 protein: CASSIGQGHGELFF
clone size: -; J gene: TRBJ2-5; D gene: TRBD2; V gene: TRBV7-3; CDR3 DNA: TGTGCCAGCAGTCCTAGCGGGGGCCGCCAAGAGACCCAGTACTTC; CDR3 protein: CASSPSGGRQETQYF
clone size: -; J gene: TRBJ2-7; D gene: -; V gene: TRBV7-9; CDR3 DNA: TGTGCGCTCCAGGGTCCCACCTCCTACGAGCAGTACTTC; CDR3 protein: CALQGPTSYEQYF
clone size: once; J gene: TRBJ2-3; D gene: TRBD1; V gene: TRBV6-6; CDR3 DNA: TGTGCCAGCAGTTACGAGGGGGCGACAGATACGCAGTATTTT; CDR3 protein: CASSYEGATDTQYF
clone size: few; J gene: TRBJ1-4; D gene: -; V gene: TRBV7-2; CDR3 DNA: TGTGCCAGCAGCCTGGCAGGGACCTCTAATGAAAAACTGTTTTTT; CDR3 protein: CASSLAGTSNEKLFF
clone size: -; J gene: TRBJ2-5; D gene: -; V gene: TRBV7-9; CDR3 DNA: TGTGCCAGCAGCTTAGCTCTCCGAGAGACCCAGTACTTC; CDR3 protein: CASSLALRETQYF
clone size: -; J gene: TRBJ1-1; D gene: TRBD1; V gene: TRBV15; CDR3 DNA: TGTGCCACCAAACGGGACAGGGGTCCGAACACTGAAGCTTTCTTT; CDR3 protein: CATKRDRGPNTEAFF
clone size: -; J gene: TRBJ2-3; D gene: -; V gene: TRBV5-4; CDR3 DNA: TGTGCCAGCAGCTTGGAAGATAGCACAGATACGCAGTATTTT; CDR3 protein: CASSLEDSTDTQYF
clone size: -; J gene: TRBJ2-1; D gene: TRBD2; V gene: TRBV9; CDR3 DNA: TGTGCCAGCAGCACTTTAGCGGGAGGGGGCGATGAGCAGTTCTTC; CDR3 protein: CASSTLAGGGDEQFF
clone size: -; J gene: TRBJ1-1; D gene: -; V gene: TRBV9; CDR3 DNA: TGTGCCAGCAGCGGAGGAGGTGTGAACACTGAAGCTTTCTTT; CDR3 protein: CASSGGGVNTEAFF
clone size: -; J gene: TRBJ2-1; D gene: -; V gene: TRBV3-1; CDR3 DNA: TGTGCCAGCAGCCAAGCAGGGGTCCCCTACAATGAGCAGTTCTTC; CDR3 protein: CASSQAGVPYNEQFF
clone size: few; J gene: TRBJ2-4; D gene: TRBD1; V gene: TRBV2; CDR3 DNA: TGTGCCACCCCGGACAGGGGGAATGGCATTCAGTACTTC; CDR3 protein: CATPDRGNGIQYF
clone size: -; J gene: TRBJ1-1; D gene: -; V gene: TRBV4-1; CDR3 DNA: TGCGCCAGCAGCCAAGTTTTTCGGGGCCGAACTGAAGCTTTCTTT; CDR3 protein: CASSQVFRGRTEAFF
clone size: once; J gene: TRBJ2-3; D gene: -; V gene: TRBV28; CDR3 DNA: TGTGCCACCTCAGGGTTGGCAGGGAGCACAGATACGCAGTATTTT; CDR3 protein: CATSGLAGSTDTQYF
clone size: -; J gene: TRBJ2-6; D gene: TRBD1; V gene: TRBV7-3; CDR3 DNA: TGTGCCAGCAGCATCCCCGGGACAGCCCCCTCTGGGGCCAACGTCCTGACTTTC; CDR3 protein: CASSIPGTAPSGANVLTF
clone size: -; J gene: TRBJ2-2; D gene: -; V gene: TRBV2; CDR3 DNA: TGTGCCAGCCCCGGGGCGAACACCGGGGAGCTGTTTTTT; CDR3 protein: CASPGANTGELFF
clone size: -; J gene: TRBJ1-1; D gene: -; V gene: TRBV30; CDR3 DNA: TGTGCCTGGGAGAGGGGAACTGAAGCTTTCTTT; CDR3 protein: CAWERGTEAFF
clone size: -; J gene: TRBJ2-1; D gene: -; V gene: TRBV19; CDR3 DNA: TGTGCCAGTAGTACTACCCTGACAGGACCGTTATACAATGAGCAGTTCTTC; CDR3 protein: CASSTTLTGPLYNEQFF
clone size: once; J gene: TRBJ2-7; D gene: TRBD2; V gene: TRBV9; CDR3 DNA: TGTGCCAGAAGCGAGGAGCGGGAGGGCCTCTACGAGCAGTACTTC; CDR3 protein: CARSEEREGLYEQYF